A single sample gave rise to the 21 T cell receptor beta chains below, sequenced in a study of T cells in Graves' hyperthyroidism and ophthalmopathy. RNA transcripts were the template for amplifying TCR beta CDR3 regions. A first-round RT-PCR of the TCR CDR3 used the HTBI primer set. MiXCR, applied by TCRdb to the multiplex PCR reads, yields one record per CDR3 protein. The sample shows roughly 170,000 distinct CDR3 sequences, over 15% of them seen only once. The sequenced sample consisted of blood. These receptors were taken from a woman between 45 and 65 years old with Graves' hyperthyroidism.

This clonotype was observed many times. The CDR3 DNA sequence: TGCAGCGTTGAATTGATCAACACCGGGGAGCTGTTTTTT. Translated, it gives CSVELINTGELFF. The rearrangement joins TRBV29-1 to TRBJ2-2; no firm D call. CDR3 length: 13 residues. V lost 2 bases to trimming and J lost 2 bases, with 6 bases between them. Germline V gene data show CDR1 as SQVTM and CDR2 as ANQGSEA.

This clonotype came up many times. The chain couples TRBV5-1 to TRBJ1-4; D remains unclear. CDR1 and CDR2 (germline): SGHRS, YFSETQ. The CDR3 is 14 amino acids. The V gene lost 4 bases and the J gene lost 8 bases, with 15 bases spanning the gap. The CDR3 bases are TGCGCCAGCAGCATTGACCCAATTGGGGAAAAACTGTTTTTT. As protein: CASSIDPIGEKLFF.

This clonotype was seen repeatedly, ten times or more. The chain links TRBV3-1 to TRBJ1-1; 9 nucleotides agree with TRBD1. The germline gives CDR1 LGHDT, CDR2 YNNKEL (reference sequence). The CDR3 is 15 amino acids. The V segment lost 4 bases and the J segment 0 bases; nucleotides outside the gene matches: 3. CDR3 nucleotides: TGTGCCAGCAGCCCGACAGGGGGTATGAACACTGAAGCTTTCTTT. As protein: CASSPTGGMNTEAFF.

CDR3 nucleotide sequence: TGTGCCAGCAGCCCAGGACAGGGGGCTTTCAATCAGCCCCAGTATTTT. It codes for CASSPGQGAFNQPQYF. V gene TRBV2 combines with J gene TRBJ1-5, with TRBD1 matching over 11 bases. The end of the DNA fits TRBJ2-3 better, so the J call may be wrong. The germline gives CDR1 SNHLY, CDR2 FYNNEI. CDR3 length: 16 residues.

The rearrangement joins TRBV5-1 to TRBJ1-1; 7 bases are shared with TRBD1. Germline loops: CDR1 SGHRS, CDR2 YFSETQ. The J segment lost 0 bases and the V segment lost 5 bases, leaving 4 bases of the junction unmatched. This CDR3 has 14 amino acids. CDR3 loop: CASSIGTVNTEAFF. The CDR3 nucleotides are TGCGCCAGCAGTATCGGGACAGTGAACACTGAAGCTTTCTTT.

As to this clonotype: A read error may be the cause here, since a much bigger clone is one base away. Because it lacks the conserved phenylalanine or tryptophan at the end, this CDR3 is likely a read error. The chain combines TRBV19 with TRBJ2-5; TRBD2 agrees at 12 bases. This CDR3 has 15 amino acids. Germline CDR1 is LNHDA and CDR2 is SQIVND (reference sequence). V gave up 6 bases and J gave up 0 bases; unmatched junction bases: 2. The CDR3 loop is CASSGLAGYQETQYS. As DNA, the CDR3 is TGTGCCAGTAGCGGACTAGCGGGGTACCAAGAGACCCAGTACTCC.

This clonotype was counted at least ten times. The chain links TRBV7-2 to TRBJ2-2; 9 bases line up with TRBD2. CDR3 length equals 18 residues. Germline trimming cut 1 base from V and 4 bases from J; bases unmatched to any gene: 10. CDR1 SGHTA and CDR2 FQGNSA come from the germline V gene. The CDR3 sequence: CASSLVRGGRKSTGELFF. The CDR3 bases are TGTGCCAGCAGCTTAGTGCGGGGGGGCCGGAAGAGCACCGGGGAGCTGTTTTTT.

This sequence joins TRBV7-6 and TRBJ1-5; weak D call: TRBD1 (6 bases). Per the germline V gene, CDR1 is SGHVS and CDR2 is FNYEAQ. V was shortened by 2 bases and J by 7 bases, with 15 bases between the two germline ends. This CDR3 region has 15 residues. The CDR3 loop reads CASSLTSGAKQPQHF. Written as DNA, the CDR3 is TGTGCCAGCAGCTTAACCTCAGGGGCCAAACAGCCCCAGCATTTT.

There are many counts of this clonotype. The V gene is TRBV6-1, the J gene TRBJ2-7; 12 bases map to TRBD2. Germline V gene sequence: CDR1 MNHNS, CDR2 SASEGT. The V segment lost 7 bases and the J segment 2 bases; nucleotides outside the gene matches: 6. This CDR3 has 15 residues. The CDR3 sequence is CASILTSGGAYEQYF. The CDR3, as DNA: TGTGCCAGCATTCTGACTAGCGGGGGTGCCTACGAGCAGTACTTC.

This chain connects TRBV11-1 to TRBJ2-1; possibly TRBD1 or TRBD2 for D (5 bases each). Trimming shortened V by 5 bases and J by 2 bases, and 19 bases separated the two germline ends. CDR1 SGHAT and CDR2 FQDESV come from the germline V gene (reference sequence). This CDR3 is built from 17 residues. CDR3 sequence: CASSQISGTAAYNEQFF. CDR3 bases: TGTGCCAGCAGCCAGATATCCGGGACGGCGGCCTACAATGAGCAGTTCTTC.

This chain uses TRBV12-3 or TRBV12-4 with TRBJ1-2; D uncertain. CDR3 size: 16 residues. V was clipped by 4 bases and J by 4 bases, with 19 bases between them. Here the CDR3 reads CASSSAHGVGFYGYTF. The CDR3 DNA follows: TGTGCCAGCAGTTCCGCACACGGGGTGGGGTTCTATGGCTACACCTTC.

Many counts were recorded for this clonotype. V and J are TRBV12-3 or TRBV12-4 and TRBJ1-6, with TRBD1 identical over 9 bases. The CDR3 sequence is 15 residues long. With V trimmed by 5 bases and J by 5 bases, 4 bases remained unmatched. CDR3 in amino acids: CASSNGDRDNSPLHF. The CDR3 DNA sequence: TGTGCCAGCAGTAATGGGGACAGGGATAATTCACCCCTCCACTTT.

The chain employs TRBV2 and TRBJ2-3; D might be TRBD1 (5 bases). This CDR3 has 14 residues. CDR1 SNHLY and CDR2 FYNNEI come from the germline V gene. V shed 3 bases and J shed 6 bases, with 13 bases lying between them. CDR3 protein: CASSDLGRMDTQYF. The CDR3 nucleotides are TGTGCCAGCAGTGACTTGGGGCGCATGGATACGCAGTATTTT.

This clonotype appeared many times. The J gene is TRBJ1-1, the V gene TRBV9, with D uncertain. V lost 2 bases and J lost 1, with 12 bases in between. There are 15 residues in the CDR3. Germline V CDR1 and CDR2: SGDLS, YYNGEE. CDR3 residues: CASSVTSGGNTEAFF. CDR3 DNA sequence: TGTGCCAGCAGCGTTACCTCAGGAGGGAACACTGAAGCTTTCTTT.

The chain links TRBV3-1 to TRBJ1-4, with a tentative D call TRBD1 (5 bases). Germline V gives CDR1 LGHDT, CDR2 YNNKEL (reference sequence). The V end lost 0 bases, the J end lost 4 bases, and 6 bases lay between the germline ends. The CDR3 extends over 14 amino acids. The CDR3 sequence: CASSQEGLNEKLFF. CDR3 coding DNA: TGTGCCAGCAGCCAAGAGGGACTTAATGAAAAACTGTTTTTT.

Many counts were recorded for this clonotype. The chain uses TRBV27 and TRBJ1-2, with TRBD1 matching 10 bases. With 2 bases clipped from V and 6 bases from J, the junction kept 6 bases outside the gene matches. CDR1 MNHEY and CDR2 SMNVEV come from the germline V gene (reference sequence). This CDR3 has 15 amino acids. The CDR3 DNA is TGTGCCAGCAGTTTAGTAGGACAGGGGGTCAATGGCTACACCTTC. Translation: CASSLVGQGVNGYTF.

This clonotype has just a few counts. The V gene is TRBV2, the J gene TRBJ1-1, with 7 bases identical to TRBD1. Germline CDR1 is SNHLY and CDR2 is FYNNEI. After removal of 3 bases from V and 1 base from J, the junction contained 8 bases not matched to a gene. The CDR3 sequence is 16 residues long. The CDR3 nucleotides are TGTGCCAGCAGTGAGCGGAGACAGGGTAGGAACACTGAAGCTTTCTTT. This sequence encodes CASSERRQGRNTEAFF.

CDR3 protein: CASSRRRSRVHEQFF. Written as DNA, the CDR3 is TGCGCCAGCAGCCGCCGGAGATCAAGGGTACATGAGCAGTTCTTC. V and J are TRBV4-1 and TRBJ2-1; D remains ambiguous. Germline V gene sequence: CDR1 MGHRA, CDR2 YSYEKL. Trimming cost V 4 bases and J 8 bases, with 18 bases left between them. The CDR3 length is 15 residues.

The chain couples TRBV7-2 to TRBJ2-5; no firm D call. Germline V gene lookup returns CDR1 SGHTA and CDR2 FQGNSA. Trimming cost V 1 base and J 1 base, with 7 bases left between them. The CDR3 totals 14 residues. Here the CDR3 DNA reads TGTGCCAGCAGCTTAGGGTCGGGCCAAGAGACCCAGTACTTC. Translating it yields CASSLGSGQETQYF.

This clonotype has only a few counts. The V call is TRBV6-1, the J call TRBJ2-2; 8 bases fit TRBD1. The V and J ends lost 11 bases and 4 bases, in that order; junction bases with no gene match: 9. This CDR3 has 14 amino acids. CDR1 MNHNS and CDR2 SASEGT come from the germline V gene. The CDR3, as DNA: TGTGCCGCCCGTGGTACAGGGGGCACCGGGGAGCTGTTTTTT. This codes for CAARGTGGTGELFF.

The table lists this clonotype with a few counts. CDR3 region: CASSLEGDEKLFF. As DNA, the CDR3 is TGCGCCAGCAGCCTGGAGGGAGATGAAAAACTGTTTTTT. The rearrangement joins TRBV5-1 to TRBJ1-4; D remains ambiguous. V gave up 4 bases and J gave up 6 bases, with 10 bases separating them. The CDR3 contains 13 residues. Germline CDR1 and CDR2: SGHRS and YFSETQ. Full variable domain (outside the CDR3, taken from reference TRBV5-1 and TRBJ1-4): KAGVTQTPRYLIKTRGQQVTLSCSPISGHRSVSWYQQTPGQGLQFLFEYFSETQRNKGNFPGRFSGRQFSNSRSEMNVSTLELGDSALYLCASSLEGDEKLFFGSGTQLSVL.